This is a list of T cell receptor beta chains from one sample in a study of glioma-infiltrating T cells after dendritic cell vaccination. Using immunoSEQ multiplex PCR, the repertoire was profiled, and TCRdb retains in-frame clones only, with some absent. Here the sample spans fewer than 95,000 clones, less than 85% being singletons. The sequencing here drew on blood, taken after dendritic cell vaccination. These receptors originate from a human donor with glioblastoma. CDR3s include the opening cysteine and the closing phenylalanine or tryptophan. A D gene is named only where the DNA matches it firmly. Only some rows state a clone size, as once, few, many or a class for expanded clones.

d_gene,abundance,len,v_gene,j_gene,CDR3nt,CDR3aa
-,once,17,TRBV7-9,TRBJ1-1,TGTGCCAGCAGCTTTGGGGCTTCTGCTGTAATGAACACTGAAGCTTTCTTT,CASSFGASAVMNTEAFF
TRBD2,-,14,TRBV6-1,TRBJ2-7,TGTGCCAGCAGAGGGACTAGCGGGAACTACGAGCAGTACTTC,CASRGTSGNYEQYF
-,-,16,TRBV5-6,TRBJ1-1,TGTGCCAGCAGCTTGGTTCCGGCGGGCTATCTGACTGAAGCTTTCTTT,CASSLVPAGYLTEAFF
TRBD2,-,16,TRBV7-2,TRBJ2-7,TGTGCCAGCAGCTCGGGGAGGGGCGGGAGCACCTACGAGCAGTACTTC,CASSSGRGGSTYEQYF
-,-,15,TRBV7-9,TRBJ2-7,TGTGCCAGCACCCCATTGGGGGGTTCGGCCCACGAGCAGTACTTC,CASTPLGGSAHEQYF
TRBD1,-,16,TRBV7-2,TRBJ1-1,TGTGCCAGCAGCTTACAGACAGGGGTGGGGACCACTGAAGCTTTCTTT,CASSLQTGVGTTEAFF
TRBD1,-,15,TRBV2,TRBJ2-5,TGTGCCAGCAAAGCGGGACAGGGGAGTCGAGAGACCCAGTACTTC,CASKAGQGSRETQYF
-,-,21,TRBV21-1,TRBJ2-2,TGTGCCAGCAGCAAAGTAAGGGGTAGTTTTGGGCAGCGTTGTAACACCGGGGAGCTGTTTTTT,CASSKVRGSFGQRCNTGELFF
TRBD1,once,15,TRBV7-9,TRBJ1-2,TGTGCCAGCAGCTTATCCCCAGGGACAGGGAATGGCTACACCTTC,CASSLSPGTGNGYTF
-,-,15,TRBV27,TRBJ2-7,TGTGCCAGCAGTTTATCGGTTCGGGGGACCTACGAGCAGTACTTC,CASSLSVRGTYEQYF
TRBD2,-,17,TRBV7-9,TRBJ2-3,TGTGCCAGCAGCTCCCGACTAGCGGGGTCCCCAGGTAATACGCAGTATTTT,CASSSRLAGSPGNTQYF
-,-,14,TRBV5-1,TRBJ2-7,TGCGCCAGCAGCCCCCGACAGGTTGATTACGAGCAGTACTTC,CASSPRQVDYEQYF
-,-,14,TRBV18,TRBJ2-7,TGTGCCAGCTCATACTCGGACACCACCTACGAGCAGTACTTC,CASSYSDTTYEQYF
-,-,17,TRBV7-8,TRBJ2-1,TGTGCCAGCAGCGGCGTTGGTCGGGGGAACTCCTACAATGAGCAGTTCTTC,CASSGVGRGNSYNEQFF
TRBD1,-,16,TRBV15,TRBJ1-4,TGTGCCACCAGCAGAGGATCGGGACAGACTAATGAAAAACTGTTTTTT,CATSRGSGQTNEKLFF
TRBD1,-,16,TRBV15,TRBJ2-3,TGTGCCACCAGACTGATAGGGGGCCGATCCCCAGATACGCAGTATTTT,CATRLIGGRSPDTQYF
-,-,14,TRBV10-1,TRBJ1-4,TGCGCCAGCAGTGAGGGCCGGAGTAATGAAAAACTGTTTTTT,CASSEGRSNEKLFF
-,-,14,TRBV27,TRBJ2-3,TGTGCCAGCAGTTTTAACGGACAAACAGATACGCAGTATTTT,CASSFNGQTDTQYF
TRBD1,once,12,TRBV29-1,TRBJ1-2,TGCAGCGTTGACCAGACAGGGTATGGCTACACCTTC,CSVDQTGYGYTF
TRBD2,-,16,TRBV7-9,TRBJ2-1,TGTGCCAGCAGCTCAGGACTAGCCCCCCTGGGGGATGAGCAGTTCTTC,CASSSGLAPLGDEQFF
-,-,16,TRBV19,TRBJ2-2,TGTGCCAGTAGTATAGATCGCAGGGTTAACACCGGGGAGCTGTTTTTT,CASSIDRRVNTGELFF
TRBD1,-,16,TRBV5-1,TRBJ1-2,TGCGCCAGCAGCATCAGCCCCCTGGGACAGGGCTATGGCTACACCTTC,CASSISPLGQGYGYTF
TRBD1,-,15,TRBV25-1,TRBJ2-7,TGTGCCAGCAGTGACCCGGGACAGGGGGCTTACGAGCAGTACTTC,CASSDPGQGAYEQYF
TRBD1,once,15,TRBV29-1,TRBJ2-2,TGCAGCGTTGAAGGTAGACAGGGCAACACCGGGGAGCTGTTTTTT,CSVEGRQGNTGELFF
-,-,15,TRBV5-4,TRBJ1-2,TGTGCCAGCAGCTTGGGAACGGGAGGGGACTATGGCTACACCTTC,CASSLGTGGDYGYTF
TRBD2,-,12,TRBV7-2,TRBJ2-7,TGTGCCAGCAGAGCGGGAACCTACGAGCAGTACTTC,CASRAGTYEQYF
TRBD1,-,18,TRBV4-3,TRBJ2-1,TGCGCCAGCAGCCAAGGATCAACAGGGGCCAGCTCCTACAATGAGCAGTTCTTC,CASSQGSTGASSYNEQFF
-,-,15,TRBV4-3,TRBJ1-2,TGCGCCAGCAGCCAAGTTCGGGGGGCTAACTATGGCTACACCTTC,CASSQVRGANYGYTF
TRBD2,-,15,TRBV7-9,TRBJ2-3,TGTGCCAGCAGCAAGACTAGCGGGTTGACAGATACGCAGTATTTT,CASSKTSGLTDTQYF
-,-,14,TRBV27,TRBJ2-5,TGTGCCAGCAGTCCACAGGGACGTGAAGAGACCCAGTACTTC,CASSPQGREETQYF
-,-,12,TRBV29-1,TRBJ1-2,TGCAGCGTGGCGGGGGGGTCGAGCGGCTACACCTTC,CSVAGGSSGYTF
-,-,15,TRBV5-1,TRBJ1-4,TGCGCCAGCAGCCTCCCGACAGGCACGAATGAAAAACTGTTTTTT,CASSLPTGTNEKLFF
TRBD2,few,14,TRBV6-5,TRBJ2-7,TGTGCCAGCAGTTACTCCCGGGAGGGGGGGGAGCAGTACTTC,CASSYSREGGEQYF
-,-,14,TRBV19,TRBJ1-1,TGTGCCAGTAGTATAACTCAGGGGAACACTGAAGCTTTCTTT,CASSITQGNTEAFF
-,-,15,TRBV11-2,TRBJ2-7,TGTGCCAGCACCGCCGGGTTGGGGGGTTCCTACGAGCAGTACTTC,CASTAGLGGSYEQYF
-,-,13,TRBV28,TRBJ2-7,TGTGCCAGCAGTTTAACAGGGTTTCACGAGCAGTACTTC,CASSLTGFHEQYF
TRBD2,-,15,TRBV5-1,TRBJ2-7,TGCGCCAGCAGCTTGGTTAGCGGGAGAGTCAACGAGCAGTACTTC,CASSLVSGRVNEQYF
TRBD1,-,13,TRBV5-4,TRBJ2-7,TGTGCCAGCAGCGCGACAGGGACCTACGAGCAGTACTTC,CASSATGTYEQYF
TRBD1,-,14,TRBV9,TRBJ1-2,TGTGCCAGCAGCCCGGACAGGGATCATTATGGGTACACCTTC,CASSPDRDHYGYTF
TRBD1,-,14,TRBV5-4,TRBJ1-2,TGTGCCAGCAGCTCAAGACAGGGACGCTATGGCTACACCTTC,CASSSRQGRYGYTF
-,-,14,TRBV10-3,TRBJ2-4,TGTGCCATCAGTGAGTCTCAGGGGAAAAACATTCAGTACTTC,CAISESQGKNIQYF
-,-,11,TRBV20-1,TRBJ2-1,TGCAGTGCGCGGACAGTGAATGAGCAGTTCTTC,CSARTVNEQFF
TRBD1,-,17,TRBV27,TRBJ2-2,TGTGCCAGCAGTTTATTAGCAGGGGGCCCTAACACCGGGGAGCTGTTTTTT,CASSLLAGGPNTGELFF
-,once,12,TRBV29-1,TRBJ2-3,TGCAGCGCTGGACAGAGCACAGATACGCAGTATTTT,CSAGQSTDTQYF